The present entry profiles one T cell receptor (beta chain) with its context. Via MiXCR, TCRdb re-called the RT-PCR reads, giving one row per CDR3 protein. The data contain over 400,000 distinct CDR3 sequences, approximately 16% of them singletons. The sample belongs to a study of patients and donors after allogeneic stem cell transplantation. The clonotype comes from a human donor who was either an allogeneic HSCT recipient or a stem cell or donor lymphocyte infusion donor (not recorded which). It is not recorded whose cells these are; they may come from a transplant donor. The specimen sequenced was blood, either unsorted or a sorted T cell fraction (not recorded which).

CDR3 sequence: CASSQTGTGANVLTF. CDR3 sequence (DNA): TGTGCCAGCAGCCAAACAGGGACCGGGGCCAACGTCCTGACTTTC. This chain uses TRBV3-1 with TRBJ2-6; D might be TRBD1 (6 bases). Per the germline V gene, CDR1 is LGHDT and CDR2 is YNNKEL (reference sequence). This CDR3 has 15 amino acids. V gave up 2 bases and J gave up 4 bases, with 9 bases separating them.